These 25 T cell receptor beta chains originate from one sample sequenced in a study of post-analysis software for immune sequencing data. Points from the study as a whole: TRBV5-6, TRBV5-1 and TRBV20-1 were among several TRBV segments more frequent in patients than controls.

These receptors have no known antigen. Unique molecular identifiers tagged the TCR beta cDNA libraries. TCRdb fed the PCR reads into MiXCR, producing one record per CDR3 protein. The sample holds over 300,000 distinct CDR3 sequences, less than 35% seen once. The sample comprised blood. These receptors were taken from a girl aged 5 to 17 with multiple sclerosis.

The V gene is TRBV6-2 or TRBV6-3, the J gene TRBJ2-3, with D uncertain. CDR1 and CDR2 (germline): MNHEY, SVGEGT. This CDR3 contains 16 residues. V was cut by 6 bases and J by 3 bases, with 19 bases left in between. CDR3 bases: TGTGCCAGCAGCTTCGGTGAAGCGACAAGGACAGATACGCAGTATTTT. It yields the protein CASSFGEATRTDTQYF.

V usage is TRBV6-5 and J usage is TRBJ2-7, with 8 bases aligning to TRBD2. The germline gives CDR1 MNHEY, CDR2 SVGAGI. Losses at the gene ends were 6 bases for V and 2 bases for J; bases not matched to a gene: 6. The CDR3 extends over 14 amino acids. The CDR3 bases are TGTGCCAGCAGAAAAAGCGGGGGAACCTACGAGCAGTACTTC. This gives the protein CASRKSGGTYEQYF.

This rearrangement joins TRBV7-8 to TRBJ1-4, with D perhaps TRBD1 (6 bases). V was clipped by 1 base and J by 8 bases, with 20 bases between them. This CDR3 contains 17 residues. CDR1 and CDR2 from the germline V gene are SGHVS and FQNEAQ. CDR3 protein: CASSLERLVQGGEKLFF. CDR3 DNA sequence: TGTGCCAGCAGCTTAGAGAGATTAGTACAGGGTGGAGAAAAACTGTTTTTT.

This clonotype has more than one count but fewer than ten. The chain joins TRBV7-9 to TRBJ2-3; TRBD1 is a possible D gene (5 bases). The V end lost 6 bases, the J end lost 7 bases, and 14 bases lay between the germline ends. Germline assignment: CDR1 SEHNR and CDR2 FQNEAQ (reference sequence). There are 13 residues in the CDR3. The DNA for the CDR3 is TGTGCCAGCAGTTTATCAGGGCCGAATACGCAGTATTTT. Translating gives CASSLSGPNTQYF. The variable domain in full, completed from reference TRBV7-9 and TRBJ2-3, reads DTGVSQNPRHKITKRGQNVTFRCDPISEHNRLYWYRQTLGQGPEFLTYFQNEAQLEKSRLLSDRFSAERPKGSFSTLEIQRTEQGDSAMYLCASSLSGPNTQYFGPGTRLTVL.

CDR3 sequence (DNA): TGTGCCATCAGTGGACCGGGTCTTTACGAGCAGTACTTC. Residues: CAISGPGLYEQYF. The chain carries TRBV10-3 and TRBJ2-7; no definite D call. The germline V gene has CDR1 ENHRY and CDR2 SYGVKD. This CDR3 is built from 13 residues. V was trimmed by 4 bases and J by 4 bases, leaving 11 bases between them.

J is TRBJ2-5 and V is TRBV6-5; D unclear. The germline V and J ends were trimmed by 8 bases and 4 bases, with 11 bases remaining between them. The germline gives CDR1 MNHEY, CDR2 SVGAGI. This CDR3 spans 12 amino acids. The CDR3 sequence: CASWQRRETQYF. DNA of the CDR3: TGTGCCAGCTGGCAGAGAAGAGAGACCCAGTACTTC.

This chain connects TRBV7-2 to TRBJ2-1; no firm D call. V was cut by 5 bases and J by 2 bases, with 10 bases left in between. The germline gives CDR1 SGHTA, CDR2 FQGNSA. The CDR3 covers 14 residues. The CDR3 DNA reads as TGTGCCAGCAGCACCCGTCAGACCTACAATGAGCAGTTCTTC. Its translation is CASSTRQTYNEQFF.

Note on this clonotype: A much larger clone lies a single base off, so this may be a read error. The CDR3, as DNA: TGTGCCAGCAGCCCCAGACAGGGGTACTACAATGAGCAGTACTTC. This translates into CASSPRQGYYNEQYF. The V gene is TRBV7-2, the J gene TRBJ2-1; 8 bases fit TRBD1. Judging by the DNA end, TRBJ2-7 fits better; the J call may be wrong. In germline, CDR1 is SGHTA, CDR2 FQGNSA. The CDR3 has 15 residues.

V is TRBV3-1 and J is TRBJ2-7, with D possibly TRBD2 on 5 matching bases. Germline-derived CDR1 and CDR2 are LGHDT and YNNKEL (reference sequence). The CDR3 loop spans 13 amino acids. Trimming took 3 bases from V and 9 from J, leaving 15 bases between them. The CDR3 nucleotides read TGTGCCAGCAGCCATCAGCCAGGCGGGTCGCAGTACTTC. Its protein product is CASSHQPGGSQYF.

This chain uses TRBV7-2 with TRBJ2-7, with TRBD1 matching over 10 bases. With 1 base clipped from V and 4 bases from J, the junction kept 7 bases outside the gene matches. This CDR3 is built from 16 residues. The germline V gene encodes CDR1 SGHTA and CDR2 FQGNSA. In DNA form, the CDR3 reads TGTGCCAGCAGCTTAGGGAGACAGGGGGCTCTTTACGAGCAGTACTTC. Its protein is CASSLGRQGALYEQYF.

This clonotype was detected once. This rearrangement joins TRBV7-9 to TRBJ1-6; D gene unclear. The CDR3 consists of 13 residues. The germline CDR1 and CDR2 sequences are SEHNR and FQNEAQ (reference sequence). V lost 5 bases and J 6 bases, leaving 8 bases between the germline ends. The CDR3 reads CASSDDLNSPLHF. CDR3 DNA sequence: TGTGCCAGCAGCGACGACCTTAATTCACCCCTCCACTTT.

A few counts support this clonotype. The genes are TRBV7-4 and TRBJ2-5; perhaps TRBD2 as D (5 bases). The CDR3 runs 14 residues. V was pared by 2 bases and J by 2 bases, with 9 bases between. Germline V gene sequence: CDR1 SGHVT, CDR2 SQSDAQ. The CDR3 region has the DNA TGTGCCAGCAGCTTACCCGGGATACAAGAGACCCAGTACTTC. This translates into CASSLPGIQETQYF.

There are many counts of this clonotype. The CDR3 coding sequence is TGTGCCAGCAGTTACTCGAACGGGGGGACCAATGAGCAGTTCTTC. Its translation is CASSYSNGGTNEQFF. The V and J genes are TRBV6-2 or TRBV6-3 and TRBJ2-1; 7 bases are a match to TRBD2. The CDR3 is 15 amino acids. The V gene end was trimmed by 0 bases and the J gene end by 6 bases; junction bases not matched to a gene: 5. Germline V gene data show CDR1 as MNHEY and CDR2 as SVGEGT.

The rearrangement links TRBV29-1 to TRBJ2-1; TRBD2 aligns across 10 bases. This CDR3 region has 16 residues. Germline lookup yields CDR1 SQVTM and CDR2 ANQGSEA. The ends lost 4 bases at V and 2 bases at J; junction bases unmatched: 8. Here the CDR3 DNA reads TGCAGCGTTGTAGGGGCTAGCGGGGGAGCCTACAATGAGCAGTTCTTC. Amino acids: CSVVGASGGAYNEQFF.

In its sample, this clonotype was seen many times. The chain has TRBV7-8 and TRBJ2-2, with TRBD2 matching 7 bases. The V and J ends lost 5 bases and 0 bases, in that order; junction bases with no gene match: 6. Germline CDR1 and CDR2: SGHVS and FQNEAQ. This CDR3 region has 16 residues. Written as DNA, the CDR3 is TGTGCCAGCAGCACAGTGGGGGGGACGAACACCGGGGAGCTGTTTTTT. Its translation is CASSTVGGTNTGELFF.

The CDR3 reads CASSPRTVLNSPLHF. In nucleotides, the CDR3 is TGTGCCAGCAGTCCCCGGACAGTCTTGAATTCACCCCTCCACTTT. This rearrangement joins TRBV12-3 or TRBV12-4 to TRBJ1-6, with a possible D match to TRBD1 (6 bases). Between the trimmed V and J ends, which lost 5 bases and 7 bases, there was a span of 15 bases. The CDR3 is 15 residues long.

This clonotype was seen a handful of times. The chain is built from TRBV4-1 and TRBJ1-1; TRBD1 aligns across 7 bases. V lost 0 bases and J lost 8; bases outside the gene matches: 6. The V gene's germline CDR1 is MGHRA and CDR2 YSYEKL. The CDR3 covers 14 residues. DNA of the CDR3: TGCGCCAGCAGCCAAGATGGGGCACAGGGGGAAGCTTTCTTT. Its protein is CASSQDGAQGEAFF.

This clonotype was counted a few times. This chain uses TRBV6-2 or TRBV6-3 with TRBJ2-5; D possibly corresponds to TRBD2 (7 bases). Germline values: CDR1 MNHEY, CDR2 SVGEGT. V lost 2 bases and J lost 7, with 11 bases in between. The CDR3 contains 13 residues. CDR3 loop: CASSYPGEGTQYF. CDR3 sequence (DNA): TGTGCCAGCAGTTACCCAGGGGAGGGGACCCAGTACTTC.

DNA for the CDR3: TGCAGTGCCCGGGCCTTAGGGGATCAGCCCCAGCATTTT. This sequence encodes CSARALGDQPQHF. The chain links TRBV20-1 to TRBJ1-5; weak D call: TRBD1 (5 bases). Trimming removed 6 bases from V and 5 bases from J, with 14 bases in between. Germline V lookup: CDR1 DFQATT, CDR2 SNEGSKA (reference sequence). The CDR3 has 13 amino acids.

This clonotype has only a few counts. The chain joins TRBV29-1 to TRBJ2-5, with a weak D call TRBD2 (6 bases). The CDR3 is made up of 14 amino acids. From germline, CDR1 is SQVTM and CDR2 ANQGSEA. V dropped 5 bases and J dropped 2 bases, with 15 bases sitting between them. CDR3 amino acids: CSVRRAGRQETQYF. The DNA of the CDR3 is TGCAGCGTTCGTAGGGCGGGGCGACAAGAGACCCAGTACTTC.

This clonotype was counted between two and nine times. The rearrangement links TRBV6-2 or TRBV6-3 to TRBJ1-6, with D tentatively TRBD1 (5 bases). This CDR3 is 15 amino acids long. The germline V and J ends were trimmed by 7 bases and 8 bases, with 18 bases remaining between them. CDR1 MNHEY and CDR2 SVGEGT come from the germline V gene. The CDR3 bases are TGTGCCAGCACCTCCAGCAAGGGGAGCCATTCACCCCTCCACTTT. As protein: CASTSSKGSHSPLHF.

On this clonotype: A much larger clone differs by one base, so this may be a read error. The chain combines TRBV29-1 with TRBJ2-5; D perhaps matches TRBD2 (5 bases). The ends were cut back, 1 base at V and 4 bases at J, with 10 bases in the middle. The CDR3 is made up of 13 amino acids. CDR1 and CDR2 (germline): SQVTM, ANQGSEA. In nucleotides, the CDR3 is TGCAGCGTTGAAGGAGACGAGGGAGAGACCCAGTACTTC. Translating it yields CSVEGDEGETQYF.

The chain carries TRBV7-2 and TRBJ2-1; D is uncertain. Germline V gene lookup returns CDR1 SGHTA and CDR2 FQGNSA. V lost 1 base, J lost 0 bases, and 13 bases lay in between. The CDR3 spans 17 residues. The CDR3 nucleotides are TGTGCCAGCAGCTTAGGCCTTTTGGGGTCCTCCTACAATGAGCAGTTCTTC. This gives the protein CASSLGLLGSSYNEQFF.

This clonotype was observed a handful of times. The rearrangement links TRBV11-2 to TRBJ2-3; D unresolved. There are 11 residues in the CDR3. Germline CDR1 reads SGHAT; CDR2 reads FQNNGV. V lost 3 bases and J lost 11, with 9 bases in between. In nucleotides, the CDR3 is TGTGCCAGCAGCTTGGAGCCGATGCAGTATTTT. It is translated as CASSLEPMQYF. Using reference TRBV11-2 and TRBJ2-3 for the parts outside the CDR3, the full variable domain is EAGVAQSPRYKIIEKRQSVAFWCNPISGHATLYWYQQILGQGPKLLIQFQNNGVVDDSQLPKDRFSAERLKGVDSTLKIQPAKLEDSAVYLCASSLEPMQYFGPGTRLTVL.

The chain carries TRBV20-1 and TRBJ1-4; D not certain. Deletions cut 0 bases from V and 6 bases from J, with 11 bases between. Germline values: CDR1 DFQATT, CDR2 SNEGSKA (reference sequence). The CDR3 has 14 amino acids. The chain's CDR3 is CSARDGGGDEKLFF. CDR3 nucleotides: TGCAGTGCTAGAGATGGCGGTGGGGATGAAAAACTGTTTTTT.